A single sample is the source of the 7 T cell receptor beta chains below, sequenced in a study of cytomegalovirus exposure and HLA in healthy donors. Researchers ran the PCR with 60 Vbeta and 13 Jbeta primers. The protocol was immunoSEQ multiplex PCR, while the TCRdb copy is restricted to in-frame clones and leaves out a portion. Its table lists about 72,000 clones. Material: PBMCs. The source of these receptors is a woman between 40 and 55 years old in good health and CMV-seropositive.

V gene TRBV19 combines with J gene TRBJ1-5, with D unclear. The CDR3 runs 14 residues. Germline CDR1 LNHDA, CDR2 SQIVND (reference sequence). V was trimmed by 5 bases and J by 2 bases, leaving 10 bases between them. In nucleotides, the CDR3 is TGTGCCAGTAGTGCAACGCCAGGCAATCAGCCCCAGCATTTT. It yields the protein CASSATPGNQPQHF.

V is TRBV7-2 and J is TRBJ2-3, with 10 bases that match TRBD2. Unmatched junction bases numbered 10, after V lost 8 bases and J lost 5 bases. The V gene's germline CDR1 is SGHTA and CDR2 FQGNSA. The CDR3 loop spans 15 amino acids. The CDR3 bases are TGTGCCAGCGGCAGCGGGGGGGAAAGGGGAGATACGCAGTATTTT. Amino acids: CASGSGGERGDTQYF.

Of note for this clone: Distinct nucleotide sequences in the sample also encode this CDR3. This chain links TRBV27 with TRBJ2-2; D remains unclear. The V end lost 10 bases, the J end lost 0 bases, and 21 bases lay between the germline ends. The CDR3 contains 17 residues. Germline V gene sequence: CDR1 MNHEY, CDR2 SMNVEV (reference sequence). DNA for the CDR3: TGTGCCACAGCAATCCGAGCTGGGCAAGCGAACACCGGGGAGCTGTTTTTT. Protein: CATAIRAGQANTGELFF.

The chain recombines TRBV9 with TRBJ2-2; 7 nucleotides line up with TRBD1. The CDR3 is made up of 14 amino acids. The germline gives CDR1 SGDLS, CDR2 YYNGEE. Germline trimming cut 7 bases from V and 0 bases from J; bases unmatched to any gene: 3. The CDR3: CASGDRANTGELFF. In DNA, the CDR3 is TGTGCCAGCGGCGACAGGGCGAACACCGGGGAGCTGTTTTTT.

The chain is built from TRBV11-2 and TRBJ2-7; D is perhaps TRBD2 (5 bases). Germline-derived CDR1 and CDR2 are SGHAT and FQNNGV. Trimming stripped 5 bases from V and 6 bases from J, with 20 bases between. CDR3 length equals 15 residues. The CDR3 sequence is CASSPNKPGYREQYF. In DNA, the CDR3 is TGTGCCAGCAGCCCGAACAAACCGGGGTATCGCGAGCAGTACTTC.

The rearrangement links TRBV7-9 to TRBJ2-5; maybe TRBD2 (6 bases). V was pared by 2 bases and J by 11 bases, with 21 bases between. CDR1 and CDR2 (germline): SEHNR, FQNEAQ (reference sequence). The CDR3 runs to 15 residues. The CDR3, as DNA: TGTGCCAGCAGCTTAACGGCGGGGCGGCCGCCTCAGCAGTACTTC. Translation: CASSLTAGRPPQQYF.

The rearrangement uses TRBV7-9 and TRBJ2-5, with TRBD2 matching over 12 bases. The J call is in doubt because the DNA end fits TRBJ2-7 better. There are 14 residues in the CDR3. Germline V gene lookup returns CDR1 SEHNR and CDR2 FQNEAQ (reference sequence). DNA for the CDR3: TGTGCCAGCAGCTTGACTAGCGGGAGCTACGAGCAGTACTTC. Its protein product is CASSLTSGSYEQYF.